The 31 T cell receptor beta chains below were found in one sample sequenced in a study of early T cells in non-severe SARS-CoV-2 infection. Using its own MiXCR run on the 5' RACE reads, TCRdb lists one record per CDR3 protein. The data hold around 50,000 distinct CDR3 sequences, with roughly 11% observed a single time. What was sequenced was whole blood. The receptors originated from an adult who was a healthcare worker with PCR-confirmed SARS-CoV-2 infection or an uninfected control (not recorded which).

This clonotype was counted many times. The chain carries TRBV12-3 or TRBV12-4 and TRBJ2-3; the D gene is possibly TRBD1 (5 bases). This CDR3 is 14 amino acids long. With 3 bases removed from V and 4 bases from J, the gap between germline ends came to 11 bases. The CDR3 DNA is TGTGCCAGCAGTTTTAGGGGATTCGCAGATACGCAGTATTTT. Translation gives CASSFRGFADTQYF.

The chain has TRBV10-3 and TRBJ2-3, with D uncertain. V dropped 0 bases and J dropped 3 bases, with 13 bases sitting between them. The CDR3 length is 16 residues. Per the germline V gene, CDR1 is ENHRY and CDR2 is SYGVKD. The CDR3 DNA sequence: TGTGCCATCAGTGAGTCCCCACTTTCTCGAACAGATACGCAGTATTTT. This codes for CAISESPLSRTDTQYF.

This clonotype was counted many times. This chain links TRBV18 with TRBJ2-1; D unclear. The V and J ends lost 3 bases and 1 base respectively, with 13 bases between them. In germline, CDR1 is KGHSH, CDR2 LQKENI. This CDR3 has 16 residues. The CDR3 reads CASSPLKGTSYNEQFF. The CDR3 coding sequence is TGTGCCAGCTCACCCCTTAAAGGCACGTCCTACAATGAGCAGTTCTTC. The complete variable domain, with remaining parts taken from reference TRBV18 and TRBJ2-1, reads NAGVMQNPRHLVRRRGQEARLRCSPMKGHSHVYWYRQLPEEGLKFMVYLQKENIIDESGMPKERFSAEFPKEGPSILRIQQVVRGDSAAYFCASSPLKGTSYNEQFFGPGTRLTVL.

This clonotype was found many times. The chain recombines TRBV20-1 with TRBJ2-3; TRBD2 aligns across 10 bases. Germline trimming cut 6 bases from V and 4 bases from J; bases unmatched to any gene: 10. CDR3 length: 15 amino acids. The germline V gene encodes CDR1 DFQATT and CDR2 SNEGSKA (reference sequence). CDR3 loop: CSAPPLAGVADTQYF. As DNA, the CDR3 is TGCAGTGCCCCCCCTCTAGCGGGAGTTGCAGATACGCAGTATTTT.

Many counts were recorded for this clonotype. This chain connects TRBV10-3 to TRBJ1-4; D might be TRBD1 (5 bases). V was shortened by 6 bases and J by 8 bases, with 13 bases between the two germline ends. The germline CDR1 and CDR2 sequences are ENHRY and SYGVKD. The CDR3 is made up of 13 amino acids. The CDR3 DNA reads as TGTGCCATCAGCACCGGGGGAGGCGAAAAACTGTTTTTT. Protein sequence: CAISTGGGEKLFF.

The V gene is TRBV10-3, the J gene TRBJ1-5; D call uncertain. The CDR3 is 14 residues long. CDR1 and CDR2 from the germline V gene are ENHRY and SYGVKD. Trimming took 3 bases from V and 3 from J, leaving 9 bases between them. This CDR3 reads CAISERADNQPQHF. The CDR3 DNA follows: TGTGCCATCAGTGAAAGGGCGGACAATCAGCCCCAGCATTTT.

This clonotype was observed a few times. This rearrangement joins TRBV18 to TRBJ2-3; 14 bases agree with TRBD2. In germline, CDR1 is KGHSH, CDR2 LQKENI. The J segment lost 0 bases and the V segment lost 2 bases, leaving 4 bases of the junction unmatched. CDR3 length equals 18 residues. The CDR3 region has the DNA TGTGCCAGCTCACCAGGGACTAGCGGGGGCCAGAGCACAGATACGCAGTATTTT. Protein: CASSPGTSGGQSTDTQYF.

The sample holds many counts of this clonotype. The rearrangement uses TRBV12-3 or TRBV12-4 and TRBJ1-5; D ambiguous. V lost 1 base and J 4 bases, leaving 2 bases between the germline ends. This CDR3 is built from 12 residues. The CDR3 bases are TGTGCCAGCAGTTTAGTAAATCAGCCCCAGCATTTT. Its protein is CASSLVNQPQHF.

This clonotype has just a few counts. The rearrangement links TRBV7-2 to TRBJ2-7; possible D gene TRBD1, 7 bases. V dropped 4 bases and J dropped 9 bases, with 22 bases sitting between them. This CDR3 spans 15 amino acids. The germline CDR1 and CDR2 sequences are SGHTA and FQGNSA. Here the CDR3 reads CASSSVAGSQGGQYF. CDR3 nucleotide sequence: TGTGCCAGCAGCTCCGTTGCCGGGTCCCAGGGGGGGCAGTACTTC.

The DNA of the CDR3 is TGTGCCAGCAGTTTAGGGCCAGCTAATAATTCACCCCTCCACTTT. Its translation: CASSLGPANNSPLHF. V usage is TRBV27 and J usage is TRBJ1-6; D gene ambiguous. Germline V gene sequence: CDR1 MNHEY, CDR2 SMNVEV (reference sequence). The CDR3 covers 15 residues. V gave up 2 bases and J gave up 5 bases, with 10 bases separating them.

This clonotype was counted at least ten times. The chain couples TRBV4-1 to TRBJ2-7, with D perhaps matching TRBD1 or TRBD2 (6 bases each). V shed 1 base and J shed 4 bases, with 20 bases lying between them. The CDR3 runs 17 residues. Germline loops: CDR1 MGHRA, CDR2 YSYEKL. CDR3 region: CASSQGPRGAGRYEQYF. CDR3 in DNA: TGCGCCAGCAGCCAAGGACCGAGGGGGGCAGGGAGGTACGAGCAGTACTTC.

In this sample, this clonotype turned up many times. The CDR3 protein is CASSQGRKKDYNEQFF. CDR3 nucleotide sequence: TGTGCCAGCAGCCAAGGAAGGAAGAAAGACTACAATGAGCAGTTCTTC. This chain joins TRBV4-2 and TRBJ2-1; D is unclear. CDR3 length: 16 residues. Germline assignment: CDR1 LGHNA and CDR2 YNFKEQ. V was shortened by 1 base and J by 3 bases, with 13 bases between the two germline ends.

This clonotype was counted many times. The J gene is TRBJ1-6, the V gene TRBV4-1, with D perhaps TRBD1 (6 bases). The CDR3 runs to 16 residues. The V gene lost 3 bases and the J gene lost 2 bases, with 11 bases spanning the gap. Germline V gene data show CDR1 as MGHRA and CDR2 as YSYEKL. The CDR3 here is CASSQIGGPYNSPLHF. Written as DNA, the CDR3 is TGCGCCAGCAGCCAGATTGGGGGCCCCTATAATTCACCCCTCCACTTT.

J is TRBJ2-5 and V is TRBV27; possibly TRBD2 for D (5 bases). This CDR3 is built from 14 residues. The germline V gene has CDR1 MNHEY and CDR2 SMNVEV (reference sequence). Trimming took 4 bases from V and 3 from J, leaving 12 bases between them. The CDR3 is CASSSITGKETQYF. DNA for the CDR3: TGTGCCAGCAGTTCCATCACGGGGAAAGAGACCCAGTACTTC.

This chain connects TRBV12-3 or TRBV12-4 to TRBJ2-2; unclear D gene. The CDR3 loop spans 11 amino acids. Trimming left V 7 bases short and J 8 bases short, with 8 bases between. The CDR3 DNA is TGTGCCAGCACCCCCGGGGGGGAGCTGTTTTTT. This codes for CASTPGGELFF.

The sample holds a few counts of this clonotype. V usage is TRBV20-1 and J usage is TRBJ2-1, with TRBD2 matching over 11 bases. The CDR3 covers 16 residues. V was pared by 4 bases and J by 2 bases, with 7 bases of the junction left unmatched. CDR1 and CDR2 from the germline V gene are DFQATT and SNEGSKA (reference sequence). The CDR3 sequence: CSAKPPGLAAYNEQFF. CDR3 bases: TGCAGTGCTAAACCTCCGGGACTAGCGGCCTACAATGAGCAGTTCTTC.

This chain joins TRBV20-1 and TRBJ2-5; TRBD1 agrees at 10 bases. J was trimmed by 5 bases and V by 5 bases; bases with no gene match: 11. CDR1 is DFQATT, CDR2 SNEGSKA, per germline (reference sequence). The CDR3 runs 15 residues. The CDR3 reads CSADGQGGNIETQYF. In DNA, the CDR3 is TGCAGTGCTGATGGACAGGGGGGTAACATTGAGACCCAGTACTTC.

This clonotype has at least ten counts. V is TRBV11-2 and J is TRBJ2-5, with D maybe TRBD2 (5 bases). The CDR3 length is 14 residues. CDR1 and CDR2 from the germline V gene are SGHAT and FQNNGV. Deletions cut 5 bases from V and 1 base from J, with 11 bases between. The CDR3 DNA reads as TGTGCCAGCAGCGTAGGACTTACCCAAGAGACCCAGTACTTC. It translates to CASSVGLTQETQYF.

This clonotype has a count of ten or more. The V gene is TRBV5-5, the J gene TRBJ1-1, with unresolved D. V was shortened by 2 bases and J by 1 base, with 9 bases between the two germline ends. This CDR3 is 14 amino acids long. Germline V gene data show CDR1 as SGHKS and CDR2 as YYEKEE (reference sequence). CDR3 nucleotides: TGTGCCAGCAGCTTTCAGGCGGCGAACACTGAAGCTTTCTTT. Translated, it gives CASSFQAANTEAFF.

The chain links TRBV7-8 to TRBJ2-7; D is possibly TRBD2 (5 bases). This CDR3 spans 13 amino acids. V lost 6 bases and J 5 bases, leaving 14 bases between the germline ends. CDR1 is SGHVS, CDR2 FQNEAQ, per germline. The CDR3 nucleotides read TGTGCCAGCAGTCCTCCCCGGGAAGACGAGCAGTACTTC. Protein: CASSPPREDEQYF.

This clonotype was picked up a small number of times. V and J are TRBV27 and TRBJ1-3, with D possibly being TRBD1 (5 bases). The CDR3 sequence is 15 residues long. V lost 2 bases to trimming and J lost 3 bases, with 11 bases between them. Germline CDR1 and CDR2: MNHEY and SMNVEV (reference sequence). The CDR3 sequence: CASSLIGVRGNTIYF. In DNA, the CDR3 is TGTGCCAGCAGTTTAATAGGGGTTCGTGGAAACACCATATATTTT.

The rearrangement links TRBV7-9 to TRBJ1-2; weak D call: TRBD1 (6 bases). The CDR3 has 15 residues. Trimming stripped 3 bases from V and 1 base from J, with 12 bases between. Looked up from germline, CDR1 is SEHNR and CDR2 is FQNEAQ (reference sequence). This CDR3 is CASSLNRAINYGYTF. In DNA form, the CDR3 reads TGTGCCAGCAGCTTGAACAGGGCGATTAACTATGGCTACACCTTC.

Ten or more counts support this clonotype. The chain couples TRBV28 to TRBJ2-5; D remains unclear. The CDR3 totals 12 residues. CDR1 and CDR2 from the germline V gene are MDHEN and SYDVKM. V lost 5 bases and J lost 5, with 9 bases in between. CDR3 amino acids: CASSRWAETQYF. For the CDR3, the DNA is TGTGCCAGCAGTCGATGGGCGGAGACCCAGTACTTC.

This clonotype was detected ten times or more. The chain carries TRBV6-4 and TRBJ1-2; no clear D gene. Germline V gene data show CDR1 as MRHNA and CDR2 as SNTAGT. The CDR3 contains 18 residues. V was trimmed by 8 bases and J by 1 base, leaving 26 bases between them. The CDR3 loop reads CASPQWSEWLYVNYGYTF. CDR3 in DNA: TGTGCCAGCCCCCAATGGTCAGAATGGTTATATGTTAACTATGGCTACACCTTC.

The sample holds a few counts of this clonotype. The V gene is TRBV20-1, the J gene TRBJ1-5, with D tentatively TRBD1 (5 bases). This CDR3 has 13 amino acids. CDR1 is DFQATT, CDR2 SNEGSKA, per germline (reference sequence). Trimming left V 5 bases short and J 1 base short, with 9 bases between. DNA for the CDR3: TGCAGTGCTCCCACAGGAAGCAATCAGCCCCAGCATTTT. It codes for CSAPTGSNQPQHF.

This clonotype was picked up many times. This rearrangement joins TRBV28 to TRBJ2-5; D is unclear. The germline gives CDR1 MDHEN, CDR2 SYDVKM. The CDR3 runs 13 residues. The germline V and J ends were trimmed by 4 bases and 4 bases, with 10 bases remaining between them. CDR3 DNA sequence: TGTGCCAGCAGTTCCCGGATCGGAGAGACCCAGTACTTC. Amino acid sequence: CASSSRIGETQYF.

DNA of the CDR3: TGTGCCAGCAGTTACACTAGCGGGGAAGAGACCCAGTACTTC. As protein: CASSYTSGEETQYF. The chain is built from TRBV2 and TRBJ2-5; 10 bases match TRBD2. J gave up 3 bases and V 5 bases, and 3 bases lay outside the gene matches. This CDR3 has 14 residues. Germline CDR1 is SNHLY and CDR2 is FYNNEI.

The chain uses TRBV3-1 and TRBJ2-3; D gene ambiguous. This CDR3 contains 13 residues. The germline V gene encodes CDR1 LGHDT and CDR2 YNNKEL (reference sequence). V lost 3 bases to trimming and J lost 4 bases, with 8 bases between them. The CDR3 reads CASSQFVADTQYF. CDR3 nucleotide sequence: TGTGCCAGCAGCCAGTTCGTCGCAGATACGCAGTATTTT.

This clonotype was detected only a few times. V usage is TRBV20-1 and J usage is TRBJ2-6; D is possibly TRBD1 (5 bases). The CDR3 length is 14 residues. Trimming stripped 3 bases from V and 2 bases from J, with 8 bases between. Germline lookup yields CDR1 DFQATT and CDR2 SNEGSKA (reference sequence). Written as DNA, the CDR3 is TGCAGTGCTAGCATACAGGCTGGGGCCAACGTCCTGACTTTC. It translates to CSASIQAGANVLTF.

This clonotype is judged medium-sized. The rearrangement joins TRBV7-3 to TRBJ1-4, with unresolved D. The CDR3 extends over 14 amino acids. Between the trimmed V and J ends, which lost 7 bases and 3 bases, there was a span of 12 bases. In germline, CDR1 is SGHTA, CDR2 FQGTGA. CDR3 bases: TGTGCCAGCAAGGATCTCAGATCTAATGAAAAACTGTTTTTT. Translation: CASKDLRSNEKLFF.

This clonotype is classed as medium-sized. The CDR3 loop reads CASSLGPISGNTIYF. As DNA, the CDR3 is TGTGCCAGCAGCTTAGGACCTATCTCTGGAAACACCATATATTTT. This chain links TRBV11-2 with TRBJ1-3; D uncertain. Germline loops: CDR1 SGHAT, CDR2 FQNNGV. V was cut by 1 base and J by 0 bases, with 7 bases left in between. The CDR3 sequence is 15 residues long.